This T cell receptor beta chain was documented in a study of human T cells and chemical hapten exposure. Study in general: It was small differences in pooled library volume that mainly caused per-sample TCR yields to vary. Whole-study findings and limits: Sensitizing to DPC left TCRs with a frequency above 1 in 1000 unaltered.

Individual cDNA molecules received unique molecular identifiers in the library. As processed by the authors: Counts of TCRs in each sample centred on a median of around 92,000 and extended from around 24,000 to 710,000. TCRdb re-called the reads with MiXCR, one entry per CDR3 protein. The V and J calls here are based on TCRdb, not the publication. Of about 120,000 distinct CDR3 sequences in the sample, approximately 9% were seen once. It was from unfractionated whole blood that total RNA was extracted. Trimming shortened V by 3 bases and J by 4 bases, and 10 bases separated the two germline ends. The CDR3 totals 13 residues. Germline CDR1 SGHDT, CDR2 YYEEEE. This clonotype was detected a few times. The antigen is unknown.

The chain joins TRBV5-6 to TRBJ1-1; the D gene is possibly TRBD1 (6 bases). Sequencing was carried out using whole blood. The TCR originated in a human donor in good health. Some clones in this sample may be carry-over from other donors' samples. The CDR3 loop is CASSYNRVTEAFF. The DNA of the CDR3 is TGTGCCAGCAGCTATAACAGGGTCACTGAAGCTTTCTTT.